This TCR beta chain was sequenced in a study of CD8 T cells in Susac syndrome. Trimming stripped 1 base from V and 5 bases from J, with 14 bases between. The CDR3 extends over 15 amino acids. Per the germline V gene, CDR1 is MGHRA and CDR2 is YSYEKL. Random hexamers served to reverse transcribe about 0.5 to 1 ug RNA. An immunoSEQ multiplex PCR amplified TCR beta CDR3 over 54 Vbeta and 13 Jbeta. TCRdb re-analysed the immunoSEQ multiplex PCR reads in MiXCR, keeping a single row per CDR3 protein. The top ten hold 0.065% to 0.095% of the sample, which has approximately 150,000 distinct CDR3 sequences, approximately 96% seen once.

This TCR was recovered from a human donor with Susac syndrome. The sample taken for sequencing was CD4+ T cells from PBMCs. The chain employs TRBV4-1 and TRBJ1-1; D remains unclear. CDR3 DNA sequence: TGCGCCAGCAGCCAAGGGGGAGGTGTTCGGACTGAAGCTTTCTTT. It encodes CASSQGGGVRTEAFF.